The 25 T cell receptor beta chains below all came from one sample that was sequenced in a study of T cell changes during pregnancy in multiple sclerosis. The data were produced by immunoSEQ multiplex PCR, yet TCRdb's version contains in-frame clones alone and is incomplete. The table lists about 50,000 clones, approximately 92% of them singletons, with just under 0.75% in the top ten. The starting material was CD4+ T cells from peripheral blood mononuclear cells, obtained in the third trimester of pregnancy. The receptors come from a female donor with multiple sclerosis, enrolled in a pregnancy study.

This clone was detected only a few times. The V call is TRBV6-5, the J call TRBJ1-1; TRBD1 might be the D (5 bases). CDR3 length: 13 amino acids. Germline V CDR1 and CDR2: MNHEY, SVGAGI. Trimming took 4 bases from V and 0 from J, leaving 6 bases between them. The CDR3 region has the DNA TGTGCCAGCAGTTCAGGGATGAACACTGAAGCTTTCTTT. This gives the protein CASSSGMNTEAFF.

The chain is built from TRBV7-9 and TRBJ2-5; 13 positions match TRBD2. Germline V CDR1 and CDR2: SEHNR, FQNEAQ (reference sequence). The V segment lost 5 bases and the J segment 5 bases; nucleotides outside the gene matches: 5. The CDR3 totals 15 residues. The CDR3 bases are TGTGCCAGCAGCCAGCCGGGACTAGCGGGGGAGACCCAGTACTTC. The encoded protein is CASSQPGLAGETQYF.

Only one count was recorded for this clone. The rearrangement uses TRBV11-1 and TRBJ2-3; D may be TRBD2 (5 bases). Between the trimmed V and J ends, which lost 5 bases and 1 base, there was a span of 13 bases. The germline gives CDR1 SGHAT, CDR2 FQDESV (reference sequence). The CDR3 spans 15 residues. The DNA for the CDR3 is TGTGCCAGCAGCCGGACTCTTTTTCGCACAGATACGCAGTATTTT. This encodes CASSRTLFRTDTQYF.

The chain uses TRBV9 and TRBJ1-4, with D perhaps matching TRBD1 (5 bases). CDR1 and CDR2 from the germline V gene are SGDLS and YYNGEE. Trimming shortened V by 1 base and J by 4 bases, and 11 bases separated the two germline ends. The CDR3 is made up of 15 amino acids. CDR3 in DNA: TGTGCCAGCAGCGTATCCAAGGGGTATAATGAAAAACTGTTTTTT. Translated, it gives CASSVSKGYNEKLFF.

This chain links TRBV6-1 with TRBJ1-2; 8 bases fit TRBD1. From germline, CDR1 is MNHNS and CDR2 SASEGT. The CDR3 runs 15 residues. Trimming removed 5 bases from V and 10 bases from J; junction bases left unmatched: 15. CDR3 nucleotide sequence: TGTGCCAGCAGTAAGAGTGGGGGACAGGCCTCTGACTACACCTTC. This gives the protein CASSKSGGQASDYTF.

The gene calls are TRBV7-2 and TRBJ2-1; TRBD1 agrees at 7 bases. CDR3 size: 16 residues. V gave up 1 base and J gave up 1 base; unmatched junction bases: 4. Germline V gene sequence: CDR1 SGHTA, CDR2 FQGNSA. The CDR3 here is CASSLVGQMSYNEQFF. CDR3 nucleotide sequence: TGTGCCAGCAGCTTAGTGGGACAGATGTCCTACAATGAGCAGTTCTTC.

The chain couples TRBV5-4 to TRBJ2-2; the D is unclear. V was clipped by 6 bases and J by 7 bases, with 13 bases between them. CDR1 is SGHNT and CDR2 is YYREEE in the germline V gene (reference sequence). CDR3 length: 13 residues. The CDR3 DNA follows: TGTGCCAGCAACACCCCATCAGGCGGGGAGCTGTTTTTT. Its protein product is CASNTPSGGELFF.

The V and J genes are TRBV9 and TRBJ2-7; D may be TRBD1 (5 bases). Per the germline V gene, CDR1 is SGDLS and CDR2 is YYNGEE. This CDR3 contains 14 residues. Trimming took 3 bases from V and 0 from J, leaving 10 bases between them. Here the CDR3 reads CASSAQALSYEQYF. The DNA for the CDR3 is TGTGCCAGCAGCGCACAGGCCCTCTCCTACGAGCAGTACTTC.

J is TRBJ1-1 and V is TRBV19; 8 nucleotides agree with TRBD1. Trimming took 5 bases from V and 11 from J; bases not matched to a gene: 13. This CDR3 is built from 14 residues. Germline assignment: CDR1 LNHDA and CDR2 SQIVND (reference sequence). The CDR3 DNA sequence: TGTGCCAGTAGTTCGACTCGACAGGGGTCTGGGGCTTTCTTT. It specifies CASSSTRQGSGAFF.

The CDR3, as DNA: TGTGCCAGCTCACCAGAGCGGACAGCGAACACTGAAGCTTTCTTT. Translated, it gives CASSPERTANTEAFF. The chain combines TRBV18 with TRBJ1-1, with D perhaps matching TRBD1 (6 bases). The CDR3 is 15 amino acids. CDR1 is KGHSH and CDR2 is LQKENI in the germline V gene. The V gene lost 2 bases and the J gene lost 1 base, with 11 bases spanning the gap.

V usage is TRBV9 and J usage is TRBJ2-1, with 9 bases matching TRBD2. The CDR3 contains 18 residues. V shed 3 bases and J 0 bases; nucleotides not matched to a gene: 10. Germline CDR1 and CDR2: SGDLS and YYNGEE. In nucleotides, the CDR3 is TGTGCCAGCAGCGGACAACCGGGGACTAGCTTCTCCTACAATGAGCAGTTCTTC. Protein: CASSGQPGTSFSYNEQFF.

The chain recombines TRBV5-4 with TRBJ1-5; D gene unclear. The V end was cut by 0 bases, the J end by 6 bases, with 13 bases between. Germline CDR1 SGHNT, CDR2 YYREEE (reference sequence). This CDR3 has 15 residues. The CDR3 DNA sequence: TGTGCCAGCAGCTTGGCTCGGCGAGGAGGTCAGCCCCAGCATTTT. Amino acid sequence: CASSLARRGGQPQHF.

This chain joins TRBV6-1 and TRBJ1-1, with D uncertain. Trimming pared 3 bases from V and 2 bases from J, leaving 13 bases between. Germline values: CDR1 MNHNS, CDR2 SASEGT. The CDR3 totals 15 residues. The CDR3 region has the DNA TGTGCCAGCAGTGATCGTGGCGACTTAAACACTGAAGCTTTCTTT. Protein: CASSDRGDLNTEAFF.

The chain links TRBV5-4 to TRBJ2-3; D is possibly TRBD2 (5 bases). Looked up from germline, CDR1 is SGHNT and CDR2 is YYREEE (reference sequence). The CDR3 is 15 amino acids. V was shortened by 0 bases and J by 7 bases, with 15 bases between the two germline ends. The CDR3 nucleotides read TGTGCCAGCAGCTTGGACCCCGGCCGAGGGAATACGCAGTATTTT. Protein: CASSLDPGRGNTQYF.

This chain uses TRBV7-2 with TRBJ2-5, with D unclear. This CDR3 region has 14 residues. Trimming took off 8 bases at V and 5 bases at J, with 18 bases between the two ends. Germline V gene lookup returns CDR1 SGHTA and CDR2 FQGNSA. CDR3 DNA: TGTGCCAGCCTCAGTTCCTCTGGAGTCGAGACCCAGTACTTC. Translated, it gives CASLSSSGVETQYF.

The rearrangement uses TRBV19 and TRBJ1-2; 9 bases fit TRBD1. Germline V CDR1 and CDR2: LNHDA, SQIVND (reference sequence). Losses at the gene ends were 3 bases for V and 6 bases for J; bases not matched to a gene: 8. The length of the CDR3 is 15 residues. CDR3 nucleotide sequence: TGTGCCAGTAGTATTCGGAACAGGGGGCGAAATGGCTACACCTTC. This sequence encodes CASSIRNRGRNGYTF.

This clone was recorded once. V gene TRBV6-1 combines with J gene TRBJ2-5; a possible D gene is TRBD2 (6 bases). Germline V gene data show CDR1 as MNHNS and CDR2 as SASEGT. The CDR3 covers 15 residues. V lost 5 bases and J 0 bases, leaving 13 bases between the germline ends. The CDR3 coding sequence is TGTGCCAGCAGTTTGGGAACTAGCTACCAAGAGACCCAGTACTTC. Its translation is CASSLGTSYQETQYF.

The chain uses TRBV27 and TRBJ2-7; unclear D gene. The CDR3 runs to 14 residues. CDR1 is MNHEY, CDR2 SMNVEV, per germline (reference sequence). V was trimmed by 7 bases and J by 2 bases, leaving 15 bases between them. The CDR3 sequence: CASNARVSPYEQYF. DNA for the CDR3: TGTGCCAGCAACGCTCGGGTCAGCCCCTACGAGCAGTACTTC.

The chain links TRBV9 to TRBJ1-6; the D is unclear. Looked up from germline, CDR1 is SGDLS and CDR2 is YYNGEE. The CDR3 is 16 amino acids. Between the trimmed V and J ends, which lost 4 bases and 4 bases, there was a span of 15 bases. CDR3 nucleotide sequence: TGTGCCAGCAGCCTTCAGGATGATTTGTATAATTCACCCCTCCACTTT. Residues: CASSLQDDLYNSPLHF.

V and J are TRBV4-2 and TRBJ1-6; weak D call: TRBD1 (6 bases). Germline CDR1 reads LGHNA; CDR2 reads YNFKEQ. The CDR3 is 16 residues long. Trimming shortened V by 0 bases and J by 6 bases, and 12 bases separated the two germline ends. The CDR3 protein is CASSQETGQSNSPLHF. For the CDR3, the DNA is TGTGCCAGCAGCCAAGAAACCGGACAGTCTAATTCACCCCTCCACTTT.

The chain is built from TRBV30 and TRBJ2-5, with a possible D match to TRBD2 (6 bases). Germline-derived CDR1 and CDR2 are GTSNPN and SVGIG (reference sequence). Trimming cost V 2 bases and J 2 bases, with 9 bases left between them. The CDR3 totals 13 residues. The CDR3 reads CAWSHGGQETQYF. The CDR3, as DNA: TGTGCCTGGAGTCATGGAGGGCAAGAGACCCAGTACTTC.

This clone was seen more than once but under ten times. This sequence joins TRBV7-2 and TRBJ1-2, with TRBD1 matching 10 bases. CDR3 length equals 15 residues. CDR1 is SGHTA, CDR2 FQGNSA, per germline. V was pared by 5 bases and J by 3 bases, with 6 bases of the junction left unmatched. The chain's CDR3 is CASSTGQGDYYGYTF. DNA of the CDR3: TGTGCCAGCAGCACCGGACAGGGGGATTACTATGGCTACACCTTC.

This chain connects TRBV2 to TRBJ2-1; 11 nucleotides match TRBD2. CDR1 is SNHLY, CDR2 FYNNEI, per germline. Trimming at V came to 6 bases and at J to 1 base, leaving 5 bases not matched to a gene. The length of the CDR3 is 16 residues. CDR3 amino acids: CASRLSSGGSYNEQFF. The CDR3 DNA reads TGTGCCAGCAGGCTCTCTAGCGGGGGGTCCTACAATGAGCAGTTCTTC.

This chain's CDR3 is CASRGQGSFINYGYTF. Here the CDR3 DNA reads TGCGCCAGCAGAGGACAGGGCTCGTTTATTAACTATGGCTACACCTTC. The chain links TRBV23-1 to TRBJ1-2; 8 nucleotides align to TRBD1. TRBV23-1 is filed as an ORF, its function uncertain. V shed 6 bases and J 1 base; nucleotides not matched to a gene: 10. The CDR3 runs 16 residues.

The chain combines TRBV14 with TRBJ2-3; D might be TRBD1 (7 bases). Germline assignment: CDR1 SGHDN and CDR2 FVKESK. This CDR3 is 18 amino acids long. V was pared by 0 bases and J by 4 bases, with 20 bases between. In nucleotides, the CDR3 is TGTGCCAGCAGCCAAGACCGACGGACAGGAGGGAGTGCAGATACGCAGTATTTT. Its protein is CASSQDRRTGGSADTQYF.